This T cell receptor (beta chain) was retrieved from a study of T cell responses to AZD1222 COVID-19 vaccine. Assay: immunoSEQ multiplex PCR; the TCRdb copy retains only in-frame clones and omits some. The sample lists tens of thousands of clones, 75% to 90% occurring once. Overall study results and limits: With dominance at 160-218 and 743-854, vaccine-associated CD4 TCRs spanned spike. Regions left unmutated in variants are reportedly the target of nearly half of spike-specific TCRs. Females outnumbered males among donors, who were mostly white British; clonal diversity was possibly underestimated.

On this clone itself: Its specificity is unknown.

The CDR3 spans 14 residues. Germline CDR1 MNHEY, CDR2 SVGAGI. Trimming removed 4 bases at V and 6 bases at J, with 12 bases between. The chain has TRBV6-5 and TRBJ1-4; TRBD1 might be the D (5 bases). The sample here was peripheral blood, taken 28 days after the second AZD1222 dose. The receptor comes from an adult who received the AZD1222 COVID-19 vaccine. In DNA form, the CDR3 reads TGTGCCAGCAGTTCCTCCGGGGCCGATGAAAAACTGTTTTTT. This translates into CASSSSGADEKLFF.